Given below is one T cell receptor (beta chain) in context. Trimming took 3 bases from V and 4 from J; bases not matched to a gene: 13. The CDR3 loop spans 17 amino acids. Germline CDR1 SNHLY, CDR2 FYNNEI. This record belongs to a study of blood T cell repertoires in COVID-19. Study-level background: PBMCs, B-cell-depleted T cells, or T cells were the source of the cDNA or gDNA that made up the material.

In the study's own analysis: Amplification of reference gene primers provided the estimated nucleated cell counts. Repertoires were generated with immunoSEQ multiplex PCR, while TCRdb's copy carries only in-frame clones and drops some. V, J and clone size are those of that table, while D and trimming were read from the DNA. The sample includes fewer than 250,000 clones, roughly 85% seen only once; the top ten take 3.5% to 4%. All enrollees were roughly 18 to 90 years old and from about 25 US areas. Assignments of participants to cohorts depended upon their own reported clinical history. The rearrangement joins TRBV2 to TRBJ2-7, with TRBD2 identical over 9 bases. The sample taken for sequencing was PBMCs or T cells enriched from blood (not recorded which). This TCR was recovered from a woman aged 40 to 55 with acute COVID-19. CDR3 DNA sequence: TGTGCCAGCAGTGACGGTTTGAGCGGGAGGTGGGGATACGAGCAGTACTTC. It yields the protein CASSDGLSGRWGYEQYF.